These 30 T cell receptor beta chains originate from one sample sequenced in a study of radiation and T cells in renal cell carcinoma. Some clones are missing from TCRdb's copy, which holds only in-frame ones; the method was immunoSEQ multiplex PCR. The sample has 7,500 to 8,000 clones; around 60% are singletons. The treatment is: treatment-naive control, cytoreductive nephrectomy. The specimen was tumor tissue, collected from a patient whose treatment was nephrectomy without radiotherapy. All receptors come from an older woman with renal cell carcinoma.

V usage is TRBV18 and J usage is TRBJ2-3; 7 bases fit TRBD2. The germline V gene encodes CDR1 KGHSH and CDR2 LQKENI. The CDR3 has 16 residues. With 3 bases clipped from V and 0 bases from J, the junction kept 6 bases outside the gene matches. The CDR3 DNA reads as TGTGCCAGCTCACCTTTTAGCGGGTATAGCACAGATACGCAGTATTTT. Translating it yields CASSPFSGYSTDTQYF.

This clone was picked up one time. The chain uses TRBV5-6 and TRBJ1-6; D uncertain. The CDR3 length is 16 residues. Germline CDR1 reads SGHDT; CDR2 reads YYEEEE. With 3 bases removed from V and 3 bases from J, the gap between germline ends came to 13 bases. CDR3 sequence reads: CASSSRTDHYNSPLHF. DNA for the CDR3: TGTGCCAGCAGCTCACGGACGGACCACTATAATTCACCCCTCCACTTT. The whole variable domain, filled in from reference TRBV5-6 and TRBJ1-6, reads DAGVTQSPTHLIKTRGQQVTLRCSPKSGHDTVSWYQQALGQGPQFIFQYYEEEERQRGNFPDRFSGHQFPNYSSELNVNALLLGDSALYLCASSSRTDHYNSPLHFGNGTRLTVT.

Details on this clone: At one end, the junction sequence differs from germline, possibly due to a read error. The chain carries TRBV5-1 and TRBJ1-2, with no clear D. Germline-derived CDR1 and CDR2 are SGHRS and YFSETQ. The length of the CDR3 is 15 residues. CDR3 loop: CASSPEGHTKYGYTF. Here the CDR3 DNA reads TGCGCCAGCAGCCCCGAAGGCCATACTAAGTATGGCTACACCTTC.

J is TRBJ1-1 and V is TRBV6-1, with D maybe TRBD1 (5 bases). CDR1 and CDR2 (germline): MNHNS, SASEGT. The length of the CDR3 is 15 residues. Trimming cost V 4 bases and J 2 bases, with 14 bases left between them. This CDR3 is CASSVVRVLNTEAFF. CDR3 coding DNA: TGTGCCAGCAGTGTCGTCAGGGTTTTAAACACTGAAGCTTTCTTT.

The chain joins TRBV9 to TRBJ2-3; TRBD1 matches 9 bases. The germline CDR1 and CDR2 sequences are SGDLS and YYNGEE. This CDR3 region has 16 residues. V trimming: 4 bases; J trimming: 3 bases; junction bases outside the gene matches: 9. The CDR3 DNA is TGTGCCAGCAGCCCTCAGGTAGGGACAGGGACAGATACGCAGTATTTT. Protein product: CASSPQVGTGTDTQYF.

The chain carries TRBV27 and TRBJ1-2; D is unclear. CDR3 length: 15 residues. Germline-derived CDR1 and CDR2 are MNHEY and SMNVEV (reference sequence). V was clipped by 5 bases and J by 1 base, with 14 bases between them. The CDR3 is CASSPTPGLNYGYTF. Here the CDR3 DNA reads TGTGCCAGCAGTCCCACCCCGGGTCTTAACTATGGCTACACCTTC.

Regarding this clone: Germline is not matched at one junction end, which may reflect a read error. The chain carries TRBV20-1 and TRBJ1-1; 8 bases align to TRBD1. The CDR3 runs to 11 residues. CDR1 and CDR2 from the germline V gene are DFQATT and SNEGSKA (reference sequence). In nucleotides, the CDR3 is TGCAGTGCTGGAGAGACAGGGGCGGCTTTCTTT. Its translation: CSAGETGAAFF.

V gene TRBV7-8 combines with J gene TRBJ2-5; D unresolved. The germline V gene has CDR1 SGHVS and CDR2 FQNEAQ. V lost 0 bases and J lost 3, with 8 bases in between. The CDR3 runs to 14 residues. The CDR3 coding sequence is TGTGCCAGCAGCTTAGCGGTCCAGAAAGAGACCCAGTACTTC. It translates to CASSLAVQKETQYF.

The chain recombines TRBV30 with TRBJ1-6; D is undetermined. The V gene's germline CDR1 is GTSNPN and CDR2 SVGIG (reference sequence). There are 11 residues in the CDR3. With 1 base removed from V and 8 bases from J, the gap between germline ends came to 3 bases. The CDR3 is CAWSADSPLHF. CDR3 in DNA: TGTGCCTGGAGTGCGGATTCACCCCTCCACTTT.

The chain combines TRBV19 with TRBJ1-4, with 8 positions matching TRBD1. Germline CDR1 reads LNHDA; CDR2 reads SQIVND (reference sequence). J gave up 3 bases and V 5 bases, and 8 bases lay outside the gene matches. The CDR3 is made up of 16 amino acids. CDR3 protein: CASSLFRTGSNEKLFF. The CDR3 DNA reads TGTGCCAGTAGTCTCTTTCGGACAGGGTCTAATGAAAAACTGTTTTTT.

The chain links TRBV18 to TRBJ1-1, with a weak D call TRBD1 (6 bases). V was clipped by 2 bases and J by 4 bases, with 11 bases between them. The CDR3 runs 14 residues. Germline V gene sequence: CDR1 KGHSH, CDR2 LQKENI. The CDR3 nucleotides read TGTGCCAGCTCACCAGAGGGGGGGGGCACTGAAGCTTTCTTT. Protein sequence: CASSPEGGGTEAFF.

This clone is judged medium-sized. The chain combines TRBV5-4 with TRBJ2-7; 7 nucleotides agree with TRBD1. The CDR3 contains 13 residues. Trimming at V came to 4 bases and at J to 4 bases, leaving 5 bases not matched to a gene. Germline V gene data show CDR1 as SGHNT and CDR2 as YYREEE (reference sequence). Here the CDR3 reads CASSLQGLYEQYF. CDR3 coding DNA: TGTGCCAGCAGCCTACAGGGGTTGTACGAGCAGTACTTC.

The chain links TRBV11-1 to TRBJ1-2; D remains ambiguous. Germline V CDR1 and CDR2: SGHAT, FQDESV (reference sequence). This CDR3 has 12 residues. Trimming took 3 bases from V and 5 from J, leaving 7 bases between them. As DNA, the CDR3 is TGTGCCAGCAGCTTGAGCGGATATGGCTACACCTTC. Protein sequence: CASSLSGYGYTF.

V and J are TRBV5-4 and TRBJ1-1; tentatively, D is TRBD1 (5 bases). With 0 bases removed from V and 12 bases from J, the gap between germline ends came to 9 bases. Germline CDR1 is SGHNT and CDR2 is YYREEE (reference sequence). This CDR3 region has 11 residues. Here the CDR3 reads CASSLAGGTFF. The CDR3 region has the DNA TGTGCCAGCAGCTTGGCGGGGGGGACTTTCTTT.

The chain carries TRBV19 and TRBJ2-7; 7 bases fit TRBD1. There are 15 residues in the CDR3. V shed 5 bases, J shed 6 bases, and the junction held 13 bases outside the gene matches. Germline CDR1 is LNHDA and CDR2 is SQIVND (reference sequence). The CDR3 region has the DNA TGTGCCAGTAGTCCCCGACAGGGTTTTCTGGGCGAGCAGTACTTC. Translated: CASSPRQGFLGEQYF. Supplemented by reference TRBV19 and TRBJ2-7, the full variable domain reads DGGITQSPKYLFRKEGQNVTLSCEQNLNHDAMYWYRQDPGQGLRLIYYSQIVNDFQKGDIAEGYSVSREKKESFPLTVTSAQKNPTAFYLCASSPRQGFLGEQYFGPGTRLTVT.

The V and J genes are TRBV5-6 and TRBJ2-5; 14 bases match TRBD2. In germline, CDR1 is SGHDT, CDR2 YYEEEE. This CDR3 has 17 residues. Trimming at V came to 4 bases and at J to 5 bases, leaving 10 bases not matched to a gene. CDR3 sequence reads: CASSKRLAGGLPETQYF. The CDR3 bases are TGTGCCAGCAGCAAAAGACTAGCGGGGGGGCTTCCGGAGACCCAGTACTTC.

Only a few counts were recorded for this clone. The V gene is TRBV2, the J gene TRBJ2-2; D is ambiguous. Germline V lookup: CDR1 SNHLY, CDR2 FYNNEI. Trimming took 4 bases from V and 5 from J, leaving 8 bases between them. This CDR3 contains 13 residues. The CDR3 sequence is CASSAVPTGELFF. Written as DNA, the CDR3 is TGTGCCAGCAGTGCGGTTCCTACCGGGGAGCTGTTTTTT. Together with reference TRBV2 and TRBJ2-2, the CDR3 gives the full variable domain: EPEVTQTPSHQVTQMGQEVILRCVPISNHLYFYWYRQILGQKVEFLVSFYNNEISEKSEIFDDQFSVERPDGSNFTLKIRSTKLEDSAMYFCASSAVPTGELFFGEGSRLTVL.

The chain recombines TRBV6-5 with TRBJ1-3; D gene uncertain. This CDR3 contains 14 residues. The germline V gene encodes CDR1 MNHEY and CDR2 SVGAGI. Trimming shortened V by 5 bases and J by 2 bases, and 10 bases separated the two germline ends. The CDR3 sequence: CASSTRTTGNTIYF. The CDR3 DNA reads TGTGCCAGCAGTACGAGGACGACTGGAAACACCATATATTTT.

This clone was observed a few times. This chain joins TRBV30 and TRBJ1-5; TRBD1 agrees at 8 bases. V lost 2 bases and J lost 9; bases outside the gene matches: 12. The V gene's germline CDR1 is GTSNPN and CDR2 SVGIG (reference sequence). The CDR3 contains 15 residues. DNA for the CDR3: TGTGCCTGGAGTCTAAACACAGGGGGTTTCTCGCCCCAGCATTTT. This encodes CAWSLNTGGFSPQHF.

This clone was recorded a few times. The chain uses TRBV29-1 and TRBJ1-1; a weak D match, TRBD1 (5 bases). The CDR3 consists of 14 residues. Trimming took 6 bases from V and 0 from J, leaving 14 bases between them. Germline-derived CDR1 and CDR2 are SQVTM and ANQGSEA. The CDR3 here is CSVLTGTMNTEAFF. CDR3 sequence (DNA): TGCAGCGTGTTAACGGGGACTATGAACACTGAAGCTTTCTTT.

The V call is TRBV6-1, the J call TRBJ2-2; either TRBD1 or TRBD2 may fit D (6 bases each). The CDR3 consists of 13 residues. CDR1 is MNHNS and CDR2 is SASEGT in the germline V gene. Trimming took 7 bases from V and 4 from J, leaving 10 bases between them. In DNA, the CDR3 is TGTGCCAGCACGGGGGCTATCACCGGGGAGCTGTTTTTT. It translates to CASTGAITGELFF.

This clone was seen more than once but under ten times. The rearrangement links TRBV19 to TRBJ2-2; TRBD1 agrees at 8 bases. The CDR3 runs 14 residues. Germline assignment: CDR1 LNHDA and CDR2 SQIVND (reference sequence). V gave up 6 bases and J gave up 5 bases; unmatched junction bases: 5. The CDR3 here is CASRETGETGELFF. The CDR3 DNA reads as TGTGCCAGTAGAGAGACAGGGGAGACCGGGGAGCTGTTTTTT.

This clone was detected only a few times. This chain joins TRBV5-4 and TRBJ2-7; possibly TRBD1 or TRBD2 for D (5 bases each). Germline CDR1 and CDR2: SGHNT and YYREEE (reference sequence). The CDR3 length is 14 residues. Trimming removed 5 bases at V and 5 bases at J, with 17 bases between. CDR3 region: CASSTGTALNEQYF. The CDR3 DNA reads as TGTGCCAGCAGTACCGGGACGGCCCTCAACGAGCAGTACTTC.

V is TRBV4-3 and J is TRBJ2-2; possible D gene TRBD1, 6 bases. This CDR3 spans 15 amino acids. Germline CDR1 is LGHNA and CDR2 is YSLEER. Trimming removed 4 bases at V and 0 bases at J, with 9 bases between. CDR3 DNA: TGCGCCAGCAGCCTCGGGACATCGAACACCGGGGAGCTGTTTTTT. Translating gives CASSLGTSNTGELFF.

This clone was observed once. The chain carries TRBV2 and TRBJ1-1, with 7 bases fitting TRBD1. Germline CDR1 reads SNHLY; CDR2 reads FYNNEI. V was clipped by 6 bases and J by 0 bases; unmatched bases: 4. The CDR3 has 14 amino acids. CDR3 amino acids: CASRGTVMNTEAFF. The CDR3 DNA follows: TGTGCCAGCAGAGGGACAGTTATGAACACTGAAGCTTTCTTT.

This clone occurred a few times. V usage is TRBV7-3 and J usage is TRBJ2-5; 12 nucleotides agree with TRBD2. This CDR3 comprises 16 residues. V lost 3 bases, J lost 4 bases, and 6 bases stayed unmatched. Germline loops: CDR1 SGHTA, CDR2 FQGTGA. In DNA, the CDR3 is TGTGCCAGCAGCTTGGGGGGACTAGCGGGTAGAGAGACCCAGTACTTC. This translates into CASSLGGLAGRETQYF. The full variable domain, rest sourced from reference TRBV7-3 and TRBJ2-5, is GAGVSQTPSNKVTEKGKYVELRCDPISGHTALYWYRQSLGQGPEFLIYFQGTGAADDSGLPNDRFFAVRPEGSVSTLKIQRTERGDSAVYLCASSLGGLAGRETQYFGPGTRLLVL.

CDR3 residues: CASSFGTGGDYEQYF. Written as DNA, the CDR3 is TGTGCCAGCAGCTTCGGGACAGGGGGCGACTACGAGCAGTACTTC. The rearrangement joins TRBV7-6 to TRBJ2-7; 12 bases are a match to TRBD1. The trim removed 3 bases at V and 3 bases at J, leaving 3 bases unmatched. The CDR3 is made up of 15 amino acids. The germline gives CDR1 SGHVS, CDR2 FNYEAQ.

This clone was picked up one time. This CDR3 reads CASSLGQPLNTGELFF. In DNA form, the CDR3 reads TGCGCCAGCAGCTTGGGGCAGCCCCTAAACACCGGGGAGCTGTTTTTT. This chain connects TRBV5-1 to TRBJ2-2; D not certain. V lost 0 bases and J lost 2, with 11 bases in between. The CDR3 is 16 amino acids. Germline V gene sequence: CDR1 SGHRS, CDR2 YFSETQ.

The chain has TRBV7-5 and TRBJ2-7. TRBV7-5 is tagged as a pseudogene. The CDR3 is made up of 14 amino acids. The CDR3 protein is CARSQDGCSYEQYF. DNA of the CDR3: TGTGCCAGAAGTCAGGACGGGTGTTCCTACGAGCAGTACTTC.

A few counts support this clone. The chain links TRBV30 to TRBJ1-1; no clear D gene. CDR1 and CDR2 from the germline V gene are GTSNPN and SVGIG (reference sequence). The CDR3 spans 12 residues. The V end lost 2 bases, the J end lost 5 bases, and 9 bases lay between the germline ends. In nucleotides, the CDR3 is TGTGCCTGGAGTTTCCCCAAGACTGAAGCTTTCTTT. Encoded protein: CAWSFPKTEAFF. The variable domain in full, with the rest retrieved from reference TRBV30 and TRBJ1-1, is SQTIHQWPATLVQPVGSPLSLECTVEGTSNPNLYWYRQAAGRGLQLLFYSVGIGQISSEVPQNLSASRPQDRQFILSSKKLLLSDSGFYLCAWSFPKTEAFFGQGTRLTVV.